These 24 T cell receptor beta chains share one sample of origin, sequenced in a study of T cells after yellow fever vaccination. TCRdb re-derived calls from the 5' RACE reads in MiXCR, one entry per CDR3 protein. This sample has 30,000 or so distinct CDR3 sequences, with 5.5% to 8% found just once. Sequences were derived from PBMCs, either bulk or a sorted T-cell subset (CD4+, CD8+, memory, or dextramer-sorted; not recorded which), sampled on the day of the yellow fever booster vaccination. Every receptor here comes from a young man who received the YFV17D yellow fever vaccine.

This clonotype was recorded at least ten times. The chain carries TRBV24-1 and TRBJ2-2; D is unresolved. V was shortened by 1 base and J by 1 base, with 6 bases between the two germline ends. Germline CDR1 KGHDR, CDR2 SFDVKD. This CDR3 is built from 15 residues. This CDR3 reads CATSDFRVNTGELFF. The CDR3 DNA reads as TGTGCCACCAGTGATTTTAGAGTGAACACCGGGGAGCTGTTTTTT.

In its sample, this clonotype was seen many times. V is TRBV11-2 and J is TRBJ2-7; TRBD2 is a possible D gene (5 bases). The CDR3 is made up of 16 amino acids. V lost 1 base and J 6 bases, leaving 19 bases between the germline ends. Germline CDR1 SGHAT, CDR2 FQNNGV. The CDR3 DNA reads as TGTGCCAGCAGCTTAGTGGCGGGTCATGGTTATGGCGAGCAGTACTTC. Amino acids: CASSLVAGHGYGEQYF.

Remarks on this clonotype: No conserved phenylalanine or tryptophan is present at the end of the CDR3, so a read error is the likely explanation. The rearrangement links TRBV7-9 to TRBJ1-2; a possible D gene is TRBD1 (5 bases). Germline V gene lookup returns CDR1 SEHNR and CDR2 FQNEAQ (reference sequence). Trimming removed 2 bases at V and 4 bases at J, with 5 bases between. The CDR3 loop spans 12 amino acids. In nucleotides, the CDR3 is TGTGCCAGCAGCTTAACAGGCTATGGCTACACCTTA. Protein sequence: CASSLTGYGYTL.

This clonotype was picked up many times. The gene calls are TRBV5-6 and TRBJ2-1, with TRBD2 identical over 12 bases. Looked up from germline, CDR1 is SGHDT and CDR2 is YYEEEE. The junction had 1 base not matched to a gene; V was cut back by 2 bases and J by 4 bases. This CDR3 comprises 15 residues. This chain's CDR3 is CASSFGLAGYNEQFF. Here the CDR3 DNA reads TGTGCCAGCAGCTTCGGACTAGCGGGATACAATGAGCAGTTCTTC.

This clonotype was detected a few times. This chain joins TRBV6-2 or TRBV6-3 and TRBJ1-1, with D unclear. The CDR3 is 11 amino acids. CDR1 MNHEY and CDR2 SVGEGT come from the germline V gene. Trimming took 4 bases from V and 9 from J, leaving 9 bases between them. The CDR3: CASSLGTQAFF. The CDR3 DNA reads TGTGCCAGCAGTTTGGGAACGCAAGCTTTCTTT.

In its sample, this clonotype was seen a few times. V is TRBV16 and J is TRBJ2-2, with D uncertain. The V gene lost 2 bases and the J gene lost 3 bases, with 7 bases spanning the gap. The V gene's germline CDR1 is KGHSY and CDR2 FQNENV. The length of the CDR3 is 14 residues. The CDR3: CASSQDQHTGELFF. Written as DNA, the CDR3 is TGTGCCAGCAGCCAAGACCAGCACACCGGGGAGCTGTTTTTT.

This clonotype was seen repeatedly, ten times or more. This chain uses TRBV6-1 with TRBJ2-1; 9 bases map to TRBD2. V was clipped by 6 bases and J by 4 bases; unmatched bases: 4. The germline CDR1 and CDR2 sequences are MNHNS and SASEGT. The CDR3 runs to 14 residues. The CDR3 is CASRIAGEYNEQFF. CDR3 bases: TGTGCCAGCAGAATAGCGGGGGAGTACAATGAGCAGTTCTTC.

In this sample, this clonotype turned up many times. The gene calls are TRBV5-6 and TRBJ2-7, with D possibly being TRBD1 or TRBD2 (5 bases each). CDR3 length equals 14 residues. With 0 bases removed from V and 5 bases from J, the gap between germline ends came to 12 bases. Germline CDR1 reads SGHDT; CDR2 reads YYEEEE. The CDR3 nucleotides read TGTGCCAGCAGCTTGGCGGGGACGGGGAACGAGCAGTACTTC. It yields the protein CASSLAGTGNEQYF. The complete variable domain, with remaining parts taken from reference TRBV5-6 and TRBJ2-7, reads DAGVTQSPTHLIKTRGQQVTLRCSPKSGHDTVSWYQQALGQGPQFIFQYYEEEERQRGNFPDRFSGHQFPNYSSELNVNALLLGDSALYLCASSLAGTGNEQYFGPGTRLTVT.

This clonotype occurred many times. The CDR3 sequence is CASRQLQGDRTDTQYF. The CDR3 nucleotides read TGTGCCAGCAGACAACTACAGGGGGATAGGACAGATACGCAGTATTTT. The chain has TRBV27 and TRBJ2-3; 8 positions match TRBD1. CDR3 length: 16 residues. Germline-derived CDR1 and CDR2 are MNHEY and SMNVEV (reference sequence). Trimming at V came to 6 bases and at J to 3 bases, leaving 11 bases not matched to a gene.

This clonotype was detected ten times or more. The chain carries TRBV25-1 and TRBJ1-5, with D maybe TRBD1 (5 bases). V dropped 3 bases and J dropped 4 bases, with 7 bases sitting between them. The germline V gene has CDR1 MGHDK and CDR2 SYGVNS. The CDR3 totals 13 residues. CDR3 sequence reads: CASSETENQPQHF. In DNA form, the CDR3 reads TGTGCCAGCAGTGAGACAGAGAATCAGCCCCAGCATTTT.

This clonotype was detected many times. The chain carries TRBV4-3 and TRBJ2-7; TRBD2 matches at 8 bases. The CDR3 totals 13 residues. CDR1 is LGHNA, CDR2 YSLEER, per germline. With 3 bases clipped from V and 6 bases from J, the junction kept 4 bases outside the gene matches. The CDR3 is CASSHGLASEQYF. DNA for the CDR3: TGCGCCAGCAGCCATGGACTAGCATCCGAGCAGTACTTC.

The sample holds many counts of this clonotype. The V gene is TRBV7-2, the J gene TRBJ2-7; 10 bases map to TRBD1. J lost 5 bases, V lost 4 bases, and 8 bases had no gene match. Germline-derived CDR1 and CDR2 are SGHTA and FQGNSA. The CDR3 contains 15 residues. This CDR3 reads CASSSRTGGRDEQYF. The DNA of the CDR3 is TGTGCCAGCAGCTCCCGGACAGGGGGTAGGGACGAGCAGTACTTC. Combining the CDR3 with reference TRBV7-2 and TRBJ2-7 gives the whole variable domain GAGVSQSPSNKVTEKGKDVELRCDPISGHTALYWYRQSLGQGLEFLIYFQGNSAPDKSGLPSDRFSAERTGGSVSTLTIQRTQQEDSAVYLCASSSRTGGRDEQYFGPGTRLTVT.

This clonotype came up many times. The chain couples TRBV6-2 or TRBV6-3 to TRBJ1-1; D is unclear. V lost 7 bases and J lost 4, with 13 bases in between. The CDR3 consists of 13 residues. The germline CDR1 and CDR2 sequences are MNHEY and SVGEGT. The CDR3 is CASTRPQLTEAFF. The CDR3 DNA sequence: TGTGCCAGCACTCGGCCACAACTCACTGAAGCTTTCTTT.

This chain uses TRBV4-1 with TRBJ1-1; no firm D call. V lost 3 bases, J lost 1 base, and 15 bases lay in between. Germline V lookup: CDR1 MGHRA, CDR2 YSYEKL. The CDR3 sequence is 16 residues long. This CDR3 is CASSHNYLVGNTEAFF. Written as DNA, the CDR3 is TGCGCCAGCAGCCATAATTATCTTGTCGGGAACACTGAAGCTTTCTTT.

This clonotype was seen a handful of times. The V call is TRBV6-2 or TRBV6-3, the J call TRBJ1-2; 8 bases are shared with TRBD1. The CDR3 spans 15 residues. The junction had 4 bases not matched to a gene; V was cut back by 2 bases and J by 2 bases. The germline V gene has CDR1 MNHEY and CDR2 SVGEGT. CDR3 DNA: TGTGCCAGCAGTTACGGTACAGGGGGAAACTATGGCTACACCTTC. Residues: CASSYGTGGNYGYTF.

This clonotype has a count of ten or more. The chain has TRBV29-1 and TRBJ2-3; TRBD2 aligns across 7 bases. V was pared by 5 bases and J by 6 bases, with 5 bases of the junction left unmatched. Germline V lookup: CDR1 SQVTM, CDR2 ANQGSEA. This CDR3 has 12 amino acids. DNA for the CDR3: TGCAGCGTTCTACGGGGAGGGGATACGCAGTATTTT. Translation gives CSVLRGGDTQYF.

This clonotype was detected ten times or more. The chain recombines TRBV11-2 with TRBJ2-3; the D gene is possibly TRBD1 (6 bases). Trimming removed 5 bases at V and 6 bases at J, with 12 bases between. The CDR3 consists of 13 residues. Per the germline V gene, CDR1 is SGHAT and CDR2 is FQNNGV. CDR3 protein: CASSMTGGDTQYF. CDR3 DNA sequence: TGTGCCAGCAGCATGACAGGAGGCGATACGCAGTATTTT.

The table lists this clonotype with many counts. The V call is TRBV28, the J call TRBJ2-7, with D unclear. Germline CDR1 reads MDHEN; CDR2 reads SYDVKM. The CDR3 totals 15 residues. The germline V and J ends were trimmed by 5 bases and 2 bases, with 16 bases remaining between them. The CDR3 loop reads CASSRPSLGPYEQYF. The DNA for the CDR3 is TGTGCCAGCAGTCGCCCCAGTCTGGGCCCCTACGAGCAGTACTTC.

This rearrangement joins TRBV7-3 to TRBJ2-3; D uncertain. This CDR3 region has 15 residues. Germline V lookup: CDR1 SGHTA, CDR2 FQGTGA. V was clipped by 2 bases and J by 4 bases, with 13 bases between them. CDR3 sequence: CASSLGLLKADTQYF. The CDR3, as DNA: TGTGCCAGCAGCTTAGGTCTCCTAAAAGCAGATACGCAGTATTTT.

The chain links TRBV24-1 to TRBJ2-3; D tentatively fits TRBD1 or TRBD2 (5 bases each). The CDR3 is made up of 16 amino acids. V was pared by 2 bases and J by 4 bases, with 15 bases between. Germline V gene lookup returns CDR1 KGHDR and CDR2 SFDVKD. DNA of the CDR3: TGTGCCACCAGTGATTCCGAGTTTGGGGGATCAGATACGCAGTATTTT. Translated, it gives CATSDSEFGGSDTQYF.

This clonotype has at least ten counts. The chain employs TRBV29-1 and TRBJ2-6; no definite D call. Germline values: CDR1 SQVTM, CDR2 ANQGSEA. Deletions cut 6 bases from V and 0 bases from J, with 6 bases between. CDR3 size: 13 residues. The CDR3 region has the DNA TGCAGCGTAGCGAGCTCTGGGGCCAACGTCCTGACTTTC. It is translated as CSVASSGANVLTF.

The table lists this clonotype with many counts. DNA for the CDR3: TGTGCCAGCAGCTTAATGGCCCCTCAAGAGACCCAGTACTTC. Its translation: CASSLMAPQETQYF. The rearrangement links TRBV7-2 to TRBJ2-5; the D is unclear. The CDR3 runs 14 residues. Germline lookup yields CDR1 SGHTA and CDR2 FQGNSA. V dropped 2 bases and J dropped 2 bases, with 9 bases sitting between them.

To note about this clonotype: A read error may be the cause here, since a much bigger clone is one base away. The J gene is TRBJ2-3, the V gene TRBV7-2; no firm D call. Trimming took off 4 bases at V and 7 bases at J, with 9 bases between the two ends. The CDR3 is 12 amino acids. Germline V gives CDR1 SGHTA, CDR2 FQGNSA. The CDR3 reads CASSSRENTQYF. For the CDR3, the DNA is TGTGCCAGCAGCTCCCGAGAGAATACGCAGTATTTT.

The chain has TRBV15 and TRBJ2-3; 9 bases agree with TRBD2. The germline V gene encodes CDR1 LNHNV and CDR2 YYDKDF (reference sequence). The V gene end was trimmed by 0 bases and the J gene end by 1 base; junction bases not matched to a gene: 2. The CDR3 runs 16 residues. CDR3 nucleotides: TGTGCCACCAGCAGAGATAGCGGGAGACGCACAGATACGCAGTATTTT. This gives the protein CATSRDSGRRTDTQYF. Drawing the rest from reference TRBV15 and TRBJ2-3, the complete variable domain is DAMVIQNPRYQVTQFGKPVTLSCSQTLNHNVMYWYQQKSSQAPKLLFHYYDKDFNNEADTPDNFQSRRPNTSFCFLDIRSPGLGDTAMYLCATSRDSGRRTDTQYFGPGTRLTVL.